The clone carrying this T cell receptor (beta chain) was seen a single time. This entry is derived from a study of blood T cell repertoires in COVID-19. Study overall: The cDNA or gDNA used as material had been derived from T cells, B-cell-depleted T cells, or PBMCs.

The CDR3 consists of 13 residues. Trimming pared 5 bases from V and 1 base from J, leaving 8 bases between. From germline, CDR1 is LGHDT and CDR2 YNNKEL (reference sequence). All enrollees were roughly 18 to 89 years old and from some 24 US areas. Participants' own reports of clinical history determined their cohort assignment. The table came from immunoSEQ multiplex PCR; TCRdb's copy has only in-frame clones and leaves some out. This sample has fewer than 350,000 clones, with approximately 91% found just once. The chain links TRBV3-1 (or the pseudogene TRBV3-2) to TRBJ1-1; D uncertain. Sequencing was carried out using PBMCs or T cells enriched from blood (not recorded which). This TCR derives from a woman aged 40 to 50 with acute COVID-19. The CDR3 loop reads CASSFPGNTEAFF. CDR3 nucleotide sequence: TGTGCCAGCAGCTTCCCAGGGAACACTGAAGCTTTCTTT.